Listed here is a single T cell receptor (beta chain). Its antigen has not been determined. Base qualities are not at hand, and no much larger clone is one base apart. Library generation was performed with the immunoSEQ multiplex PCR assay. RNA was extracted from all samples and reverse transcribed into cDNA as template for TCR sequencing. First-strand cDNA was synthesized with SuperScript III using a 2:1 mix of oligo-dT and random hexamers. Amplification bias was assessed with a synthetic immune receptor repertoire, and residual bias was removed computationally. The paper's data handling went like this. Raw reads were preprocessed for error removal, and CDR3 was defined according to IMGT conventions as running from the conserved cysteine to phenylalanine. Clonality was calculated as 1 minus Shannon entropy normalized by log2 of the number of productive unique TCRs. CD4 or CD8 identity of scalp clones was inferred by cross-referencing scalp TCRbeta sequences with sorted blood CD4 and CD8 repertoires. Imported from immuneACCESS, the table was reduced by TCRdb to in-frame sequences with V and J called. These copies leave out some clones; in studies compared against another copy, an unresolved V gene accounts for under half, and the cause of the remainder is not known. From that table come the V and J calls and clone size; the DNA was used to work out D and trimming. For this sample the table gives roughly 130,000 clones, of which 58% were detected only once. The ten largest clones take up under 5% of the sample.

The time point label, read with the paper, signifies: baseline before oral tofacitinib. From alopecia areata patients, peripheral blood was collected along with lesional scalp punch biopsies. PBMCs were isolated by density centrifugation and stained for CD3, CD4 and CD8, and CD4+ and CD8+ T cells were sorted on a FACSAria. From the germline V gene, CDR1 is SGHRS and CDR2 is YFSETQ. Trimming leaves V shorter by 4 bases and J shorter by 6 bases, with the junction holding 6 bases beyond the gene matches. The CDR3 starts with the cysteine, ends with the phenylalanine, and has 14 residues. The read is trimmed to its CDR3 DNA, 42 bases read in frame from base 1. This entry comes from a study of CD8+ T cells in alopecia areata listed by TCRdb under 2018. Regarding the complete study: The treated patients, all with moderate-to-severe alopecia areata, were enrolled in an open-label pilot trial of oral tofacitinib given at 5 to 10 mg twice daily. Tofacitinib was given for 6 to 18 months, followed by 6 months of follow-up off drug to assess delayed response and recurrence. Biopsies were taken from tofacitinib-treated patients at baseline and at 4 and 24 weeks of treatment, and a later scalp biopsy was taken in several of the tofacitinib-treated patients. RNA was extracted with the PAXgene miRNA kit for fixed scalp, the miRNeasy kit for PBMCs, and the RNeasy kit for mouse skin. The study used high-throughput TCRbeta sequencing to examine T cell clonal expansion in alopecia areata, in both the C3H/HeJ mouse model and human patients. On the human side, TCRbeta sequencing was run on scalp tissue and on sorted CD4+ and CD8+ peripheral blood T cells from healthy controls and from alopecia areata patients with either patchy or totalis/universalis disease. Amplification of TCRbeta CDR3 regions was done by immunoSEQ multiplex PCR using 35 Vbeta forward primers and 13 Jbeta reverse primers. Scalp clonality was compared across normal scalp (n=4), patchy alopecia areata scalp (n=8), and alopecia totalis/universalis scalp (n=8).

Overall study outcomes, separate from this receptor: Compared with mice, TCR sequences shared between patients were less clear, possibly partly because of HLA diversity across the patient population. Unlike mouse skin, where gammadelta T cells dominate, normal human skin contains resident alphabeta T cells that get sequenced too, which complicates analysis of the scalp TCR repertoire. Lesional scalp, especially in alopecia totalis/universalis, showed higher clonality and more expanded CD8+ clones than normal scalp, suggesting antigenic drive.

The chain couples TRBV5-1 to TRBJ1-5; 8 junctional bases match TRBD1. The sample was CD4+ T cells sorted from blood, taken at week 0. The sequence came from a human donor with alopecia areata. The CDR3 region has the sequence CASSLTGGGQPQHF. The nucleotide sequence reads as follows: TGCGCCAGCAGCCTAACAGGGGGAGGTCAGCCCCAGCATTTT.